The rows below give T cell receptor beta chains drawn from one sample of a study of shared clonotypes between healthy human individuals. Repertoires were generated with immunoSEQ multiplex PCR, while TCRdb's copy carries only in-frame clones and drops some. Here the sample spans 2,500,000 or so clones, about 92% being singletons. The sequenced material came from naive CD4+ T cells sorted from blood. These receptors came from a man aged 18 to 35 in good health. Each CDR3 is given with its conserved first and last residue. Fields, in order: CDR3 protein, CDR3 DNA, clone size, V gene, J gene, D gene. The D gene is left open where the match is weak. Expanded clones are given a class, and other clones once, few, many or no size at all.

CDR3 protein: CASSLRQGMGNSPLHF
CDR3 DNA: TGTGCCAGCAGCTTGAGACAGGGAATGGGCAATTCACCCCTCCACTTT
clone size: .
V gene: TRBV7-6
J gene: TRBJ1-6
D gene: TRBD1

CDR3 protein: CASSMQGLHEKLFF
CDR3 DNA: TGTGCCAGCAGCATGCAGGGGCTTCATGAAAAACTGTTTTTT
clone size: .
V gene: TRBV2
J gene: TRBJ1-4
D gene: .

CDR3 protein: CASSEEVAGGLTQYF
CDR3 DNA: TGTGCCAGCAGTGAAGAGGTAGCGGGGGGCCTCACCCAGTACTTC
clone size: once
V gene: TRBV6-1
J gene: TRBJ2-5
D gene: TRBD2

CDR3 protein: CASSLVSSGNSYNEQFF
CDR3 DNA: TGCGCCAGCAGCTTGGTCTCTAGCGGGAACTCCTACAATGAGCAGTTCTTC
clone size: .
V gene: TRBV5-1
J gene: TRBJ2-1
D gene: TRBD2

CDR3 protein: CASTNKPKTGFGAKNIQYF
CDR3 DNA: TGTGCCAGCACAAACAAACCGAAGACAGGCTTTGGGGCCAAAAACATTCAGTACTTC
clone size: .
V gene: TRBV28
J gene: TRBJ2-4
D gene: .

CDR3 protein: CASSGPRTEAFF
CDR3 DNA: TGTGCCAGCAGCGGTCCGCGCACTGAAGCTTTCTTT
clone size: .
V gene: TRBV11-2
J gene: TRBJ1-1
D gene: .

CDR3 protein: CAWSSRDSPLHF
CDR3 DNA: TGTGCCTGGAGTAGTAGAGATTCACCCCTCCACTTT
clone size: once
V gene: TRBV30
J gene: TRBJ1-6
D gene: .

CDR3 protein: CAISAGQGIDNEQFF
CDR3 DNA: TGTGCCATCAGTGCGGGACAGGGTATCGACAATGAGCAGTTCTTC
clone size: .
V gene: TRBV10-3
J gene: TRBJ2-1
D gene: TRBD1

CDR3 protein: CASSQGQVGNQPQHF
CDR3 DNA: TGTGCCAGCTCACAGGGACAGGTGGGCAATCAGCCCCAGCATTTT
clone size: .
V gene: TRBV18
J gene: TRBJ1-5
D gene: TRBD1

CDR3 protein: CASSPQTGNNEQFF
CDR3 DNA: TGTGCCAGCAGCCCACAGACAGGGAACAATGAGCAGTTCTTC
clone size: few
V gene: TRBV9
J gene: TRBJ2-1
D gene: TRBD1

CDR3 protein: CASSTLYTDTQYF
CDR3 DNA: TGTGCCAGTAGTACACTATATACGGATACGCAGTATTTT
clone size: .
V gene: TRBV19
J gene: TRBJ2-3
D gene: .

CDR3 protein: CAWSEMGPTNTEAFF
CDR3 DNA: TGTGCCTGGAGCGAGATGGGACCCACGAACACTGAAGCTTTCTTT
clone size: .
V gene: TRBV30
J gene: TRBJ1-1
D gene: .